Presented here are 7 T cell receptor beta chains from one specimen sequenced in a study of post-analysis software for immune sequencing data. Broader study findings: Patients showed TRBV5-6, TRBV5-1 and TRBV20-1 among four to six TRBV segments more frequent than in controls.

Libraries were made from TCR beta cDNA, and they carried unique molecular identifiers. TCRdb redid the calling of the PCR reads with MiXCR, one entry per CDR3 protein. The data show 700,000 to 900,000 distinct CDR3 sequences, about 45% seen once. These receptors lack a known antigen. Sample: blood. These receptors were taken from a girl aged 5 to 17 with multiple sclerosis.

For this clonotype: Mismatch with germline at one junction end may stem from a read error. The rearrangement uses TRBV27 and TRBJ2-1, with 10 bases fitting TRBD2. Germline lookup yields CDR1 MNHEY and CDR2 SMNVEV (reference sequence). The CDR3 length is 16 residues. CDR3 loop: CVSSLLAGGGGNEQFF. CDR3 DNA sequence: TGTGTCAGCAGTTTATTAGCGGGAGGAGGTGGGAATGAGCAGTTCTTC.

This sequence joins TRBV28 and TRBJ2-7; D call uncertain. The ends were cut back, 5 bases at V and 5 bases at J, with 13 bases in the middle. The CDR3 runs 13 residues. Per the germline V gene, CDR1 is MDHEN and CDR2 is SYDVKM. For the CDR3, the DNA is TGTGCCAGCAGTCCCGGGCGAGGCCACGAGCAGTACTTC. It codes for CASSPGRGHEQYF.

The chain employs TRBV3-1 and TRBJ2-7; D is undetermined. V lost 4 bases and J 2 bases, leaving 12 bases between the germline ends. Germline V CDR1 and CDR2: LGHDT, YNNKEL (reference sequence). This CDR3 spans 14 amino acids. The CDR3 DNA is TGTGCCAGCAGCCGCCCCGCGAGGCCCTACGAGCAGTACTTC. This codes for CASSRPARPYEQYF.

This clonotype was observed a handful of times. The chain uses TRBV29-1 and TRBJ2-5; 8 bases are a match to TRBD1. This CDR3 comprises 16 residues. The germline V gene encodes CDR1 SQVTM and CDR2 ANQGSEA. J gave up 1 base and V 2 bases, and 9 bases lay outside the gene matches. The CDR3 loop reads CSVESQRTGTQETQYF. The CDR3 nucleotides are TGCAGCGTTGAATCCCAAAGGACAGGGACCCAAGAGACCCAGTACTTC.

This chain joins TRBV19 and TRBJ2-1; D is perhaps TRBD2 (6 bases). The V end lost 6 bases, the J end lost 9 bases, and 18 bases lay between the germline ends. This CDR3 is built from 14 residues. CDR1 is LNHDA and CDR2 is SQIVND in the germline V gene (reference sequence). CDR3 nucleotide sequence: TGTGCCAGTAGCTCGGGACTCCGTGGGGGTGAGCAGTTCTTC. Protein product: CASSSGLRGGEQFF. The entire variable domain, with the rest obtained from reference TRBV19 and TRBJ2-1, is as follows: DGGITQSPKYLFRKEGQNVTLSCEQNLNHDAMYWYRQDPGQGLRLIYYSQIVNDFQKGDIAEGYSVSREKKESFPLTVTSAQKNPTAFYLCASSSGLRGGEQFFGPGTRLTVL.

This sequence joins TRBV19 and TRBJ2-5, with D perhaps TRBD1 (6 bases). This CDR3 region has 15 residues. Germline V CDR1 and CDR2: LNHDA, SQIVND (reference sequence). V shed 7 bases and J shed 4 bases, with 19 bases lying between them. The CDR3 bases are TGTGCCAGTAACTCTCCAGGGGTGCCACCAGAGACCCAGTACTTC. This gives the protein CASNSPGVPPETQYF.

The chain uses TRBV12-3 or TRBV12-4 and TRBJ2-3, with unresolved D. Trimming removed 3 bases from V and 2 bases from J, with 15 bases in between. The CDR3 covers 16 residues. For the CDR3, the DNA is TGTGCCAGCAGTTTGGCGGCCGGGTCTCACACAGATACGCAGTATTTT. Protein: CASSLAAGSHTDTQYF.